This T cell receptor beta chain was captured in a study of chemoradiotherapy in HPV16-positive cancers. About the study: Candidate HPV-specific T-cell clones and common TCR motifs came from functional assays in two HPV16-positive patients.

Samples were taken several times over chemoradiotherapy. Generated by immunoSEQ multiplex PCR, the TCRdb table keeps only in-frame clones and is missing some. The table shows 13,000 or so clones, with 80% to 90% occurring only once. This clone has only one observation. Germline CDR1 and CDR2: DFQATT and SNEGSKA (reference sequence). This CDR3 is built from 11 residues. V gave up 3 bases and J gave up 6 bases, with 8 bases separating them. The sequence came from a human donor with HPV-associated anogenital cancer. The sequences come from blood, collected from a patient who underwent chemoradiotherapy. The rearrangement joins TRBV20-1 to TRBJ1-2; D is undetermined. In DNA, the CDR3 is TGCAGTGCTAGTGCAGGCAATGGCTACACCTTC. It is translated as CSASAGNGYTF.